The 18 T cell receptor beta chains given below trace back to one sample, sequenced in a study of T cell responses to AZD1222 COVID-19 vaccine. TCRdb's table, derived via immunoSEQ multiplex PCR, lists solely in-frame clones and lacks some. The sample comprises 150,000 to 200,000 clones, around nine tenths of which are singletons, and approximately 3% rests with the top ten. This specimen consisted of peripheral blood, obtained on day 0 of AZD1222 vaccination. Receptors were obtained from an adult in good health.

The V call is TRBV19, the J call TRBJ1-5, with D hard to call. The germline V and J ends were trimmed by 1 base and 0 bases, with 7 bases remaining between them. This CDR3 is 15 amino acids long. The V gene's germline CDR1 is LNHDA and CDR2 SQIVND (reference sequence). The CDR3 sequence is CASSIGIYSNQPQHF. The CDR3 DNA follows: TGTGCCAGTAGTATAGGGATTTATAGCAATCAGCCCCAGCATTTT.

This chain links TRBV10-1 with TRBJ2-7, with TRBD2 matching 7 bases. V lost 11 bases to trimming and J lost 4 bases; unmatched junction nucleotides: 11. CDR1 is WNHNN and CDR2 is SYGVQD in the germline V gene (reference sequence). There are 13 residues in the CDR3. The CDR3 nucleotides are TGCGCCCCTCCCTGGGGGGGAATTTACGAGCAGTACTTC. This translates into CAPPWGGIYEQYF.

J is TRBJ1-5 and V is TRBV18, with 12 bases identical to TRBD1. The CDR3 length is 15 residues. The junction had 3 bases not matched to a gene; V was cut back by 3 bases and J by 6 bases. CDR1 and CDR2 from the germline V gene are KGHSH and LQKENI. Written as DNA, the CDR3 is TGTGCCAGCTCACCCGGGACAGGGGGCGGTCAGCCCCAGCATTTT. Protein: CASSPGTGGGQPQHF.

The V and J genes are TRBV30 and TRBJ1-6, with D unclear. Trimming pared 4 bases from V and 1 base from J, leaving 5 bases between. Germline V gene sequence: CDR1 GTSNPN, CDR2 SVGIG (reference sequence). The CDR3 runs to 13 residues. The CDR3 nucleotides read TGTGCCTGGACGGCGTCCTATAATTCACCCCTCCACTTT. It yields the protein CAWTASYNSPLHF.

This clone appeared a single time. The rearrangement joins TRBV4-3 to TRBJ1-6; D might be TRBD1 (5 bases). This CDR3 spans 17 amino acids. CDR1 and CDR2 (germline): LGHNA, YSLEER. V was pared by 1 base and J by 0 bases, with 10 bases between. CDR3 in DNA: TGCGCCAGCAGCCAAGGCAGGACACGCTCCTATAATTCACCCCTCCACTTT. Protein sequence: CASSQGRTRSYNSPLHF.

The chain carries TRBV19 and TRBJ2-3; weak D call: TRBD2 (6 bases). Germline V CDR1 and CDR2: LNHDA, SQIVND (reference sequence). This CDR3 region has 13 residues. V lost 6 bases to trimming and J lost 3 bases, with 10 bases between them. CDR3 coding DNA: TGTGCCAGTAGCCCCGGGACTACAGATACGCAGTATTTT. Translating it yields CASSPGTTDTQYF.

This chain connects TRBV27 to TRBJ1-6; D might be TRBD1 (6 bases). Per the germline V gene, CDR1 is MNHEY and CDR2 is SMNVEV (reference sequence). V shed 8 bases and J shed 7 bases, with 18 bases lying between them. CDR3 size: 15 residues. DNA of the CDR3: TGTGCCAGCGGGAGGGCAGGGGACGGCAATTCACCCCTCCACTTT. Translation gives CASGRAGDGNSPLHF.

This clone was seen more than once but under ten times. The chain links TRBV10-3 to TRBJ2-7; perhaps D is TRBD1 or TRBD2 (6 bases each). V was shortened by 7 bases and J by 4 bases, with 11 bases between the two germline ends. This CDR3 is built from 12 residues. Germline-derived CDR1 and CDR2 are ENHRY and SYGVKD. Here the CDR3 reads CAITGEAYEQYF. As DNA, the CDR3 is TGTGCCATCACAGGGGAGGCATACGAGCAGTACTTC.

This chain joins TRBV9 and TRBJ1-4; possibly TRBD1 for D (6 bases). This CDR3 has 15 amino acids. V was pared by 0 bases and J by 8 bases, with 14 bases between. Germline CDR1 reads SGDLS; CDR2 reads YYNGEE. CDR3 bases: TGTGCCAGCAGCGTAGCTGGGGGGCGCGACGAAAAACTGTTTTTT. Its translation is CASSVAGGRDEKLFF.

The chain combines TRBV2 with TRBJ1-3; D not resolved. The CDR3 contains 15 residues. CDR1 is SNHLY and CDR2 is FYNNEI in the germline V gene. V dropped 5 bases and J dropped 0 bases, with 11 bases sitting between them. The CDR3, as DNA: TGTGCCAGCAGTTTTCTGCAATTCTCTGGAAACACCATATATTTT. Translated: CASSFLQFSGNTIYF.

The chain links TRBV5-8 to TRBJ1-1; D ambiguous. Trimming removed 0 bases at V and 5 bases at J, with 11 bases between. The germline gives CDR1 SGHTS, CDR2 YDEGEE. This CDR3 has 14 amino acids. CDR3 nucleotides: TGTGCCAGCAGCTTGGAGGGAAGAAGAACTGAAGCTTTCTTT. As protein: CASSLEGRRTEAFF.

Comments on this clone: The sample contains more than one DNA sequence encoding this CDR3. This rearrangement joins TRBV12-3 or TRBV12-4 to TRBJ1-1; D not certain. V lost 1 base and J lost 10, with 7 bases in between. The CDR3 has 11 residues. The CDR3 sequence: CASSLGGRAFF. The CDR3 coding sequence is TGTGCCAGCAGTTTAGGGGGAAGAGCTTTCTTT.

The chain uses TRBV19 and TRBJ1-6; 8 nucleotides agree with TRBD1. V trimming: 4 bases; J trimming: 5 bases; junction bases outside the gene matches: 4. The CDR3 length is 15 residues. Germline V lookup: CDR1 LNHDA, CDR2 SQIVND (reference sequence). The CDR3 here is CASSTATGDNSPLHF. The CDR3 DNA reads as TGTGCCAGTAGTACCGCGACAGGGGATAATTCACCCCTCCACTTT.

The chain has TRBV6-5 and TRBJ1-5; D is undetermined. Germline lookup yields CDR1 MNHEY and CDR2 SVGAGI. This CDR3 has 12 amino acids. V was clipped by 7 bases and J by 7 bases, with 11 bases between them. In nucleotides, the CDR3 is TGTGCCAGCAATTTACTAGGGCAGCCCCAGCATTTT. Residues: CASNLLGQPQHF.

The chain joins TRBV12-3 or TRBV12-4 to TRBJ1-6, with D perhaps matching TRBD1 (5 bases). The length of the CDR3 is 13 residues. V was pared by 5 bases and J by 7 bases, with 9 bases between. The CDR3 DNA is TGTGCCAGCAGTCCAGGGTGGAATTCACCCCTCCACTTT. It specifies CASSPGWNSPLHF.

V is TRBV11-3 and J is TRBJ1-2; D is perhaps TRBD1 (6 bases). Trimming took 2 bases from V and 5 from J, leaving 18 bases between them. The CDR3 spans 16 residues. CDR1 SGHNT and CDR2 YENEEA come from the germline V gene. CDR3 in amino acids: CASSLPLGQGRYGYTF. CDR3 coding DNA: TGTGCCAGCAGCTTACCCCTTGGGCAGGGGCGGTATGGCTACACCTTC.

J is TRBJ1-2 and V is TRBV11-2; unclear D gene. V lost 5 bases to trimming and J lost 2 bases, with 9 bases between them. There are 13 residues in the CDR3. Germline CDR1 and CDR2: SGHAT and FQNNGV. DNA of the CDR3: TGTGCCAGCAGCAGGGCAGAGAACTATGGCTACACCTTC. Protein: CASSRAENYGYTF.

The rearrangement links TRBV6-1 to TRBJ1-2; tentative D call: TRBD1 (5 bases). Germline V CDR1 and CDR2: MNHNS, SASEGT. The CDR3 covers 15 residues. The ends were cut back, 2 bases at V and 2 bases at J, with 12 bases in the middle. The CDR3 region has the DNA TGTGCCAGCAGTGAAATTAGGACAACAAACTATGGCTACACCTTC. It is translated as CASSEIRTTNYGYTF.